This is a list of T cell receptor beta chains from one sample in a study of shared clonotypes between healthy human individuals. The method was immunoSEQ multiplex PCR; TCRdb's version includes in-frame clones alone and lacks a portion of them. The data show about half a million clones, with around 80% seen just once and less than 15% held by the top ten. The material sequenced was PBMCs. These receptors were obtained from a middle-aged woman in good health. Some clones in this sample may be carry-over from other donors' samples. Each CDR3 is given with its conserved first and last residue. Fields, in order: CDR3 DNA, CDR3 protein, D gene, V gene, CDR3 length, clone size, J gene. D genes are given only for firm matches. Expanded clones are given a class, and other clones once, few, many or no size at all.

DNA: TGTGCCAGCAGTTACTCGACCAAAAACATTCAGTACTTC; CDR3: CASSYSTKNIQYF; D: NA; V: TRBV6-5; length: 13; size: NA; J: TRBJ2-4
DNA: TGTGCCAGCAGTTTAGTAGCGGGAAGTCCGGACGAGCAGTACTTC; CDR3: CASSLVAGSPDEQYF; D: TRBD2; V: TRBV28; length: 15; size: NA; J: TRBJ2-7
DNA: TGTGCCAGTAGAAATCAGGGTTGGACTGAAGCTTTCTTT; CDR3: CASRNQGWTEAFF; D: NA; V: TRBV19; length: 13; size: few; J: TRBJ1-1
DNA: TGTGCCAGCAGCCTTACAGGGGGCTCCTACAATGAGCAGTTCTTC; CDR3: CASSLTGGSYNEQFF; D: TRBD1; V: TRBV2; length: 15; size: NA; J: TRBJ2-1
DNA: TGTGCCAGCAGCTTTACCCGGACACCGAACACCGGGGAGCTGTTTTTT; CDR3: CASSFTRTPNTGELFF; D: NA; V: TRBV7-3; length: 16; size: NA; J: TRBJ2-2
DNA: TGTGCCAGCAGTGAATGGGGGGCCGCCTACAATGAGCAGTTCTTC; CDR3: CASSEWGAAYNEQFF; D: NA; V: TRBV25-1; length: 15; size: NA; J: TRBJ2-1
DNA: TGTGCCAGCAGTCGACAGGGTTTTGAAGCTTTCTTT; CDR3: CASSRQGFEAFF; D: TRBD1; V: TRBV28; length: 12; size: NA; J: TRBJ1-1
DNA: TGTGCCAGCAGCCATCGGGTCGATCCCGTGAAGCAGTACTTC; CDR3: CASSHRVDPVKQYF; D: NA; V: TRBV28; length: 14; size: NA; J: TRBJ2-7
DNA: TGCGCCAGCAGCTTGGAAGGCCCTGAAAAACTGTTTTTT; CDR3: CASSLEGPEKLFF; D: NA; V: TRBV5-1; length: 13; size: NA; J: TRBJ1-4
DNA: TGTGCCAGCAGCTTTGGGCAAAAAGATGAAGCTTTCTTT; CDR3: CASSFGQKDEAFF; D: NA; V: TRBV7-9; length: 13; size: NA; J: TRBJ1-1
DNA: TGTGCCAGCAGCTTACAGGCCGGGAGGGCCGCCACAGATACGCAGTATTTT; CDR3: CASSLQAGRAATDTQYF; D: TRBD2; V: TRBV11-2; length: 17; size: NA; J: TRBJ2-3
DNA: TGTGCCAGCAGTTCTTTGACAGGGCCCATTCAGTACTTC; CDR3: CASSSLTGPIQYF; D: TRBD1; V: TRBV27; length: 13; size: once; J: TRBJ2-4